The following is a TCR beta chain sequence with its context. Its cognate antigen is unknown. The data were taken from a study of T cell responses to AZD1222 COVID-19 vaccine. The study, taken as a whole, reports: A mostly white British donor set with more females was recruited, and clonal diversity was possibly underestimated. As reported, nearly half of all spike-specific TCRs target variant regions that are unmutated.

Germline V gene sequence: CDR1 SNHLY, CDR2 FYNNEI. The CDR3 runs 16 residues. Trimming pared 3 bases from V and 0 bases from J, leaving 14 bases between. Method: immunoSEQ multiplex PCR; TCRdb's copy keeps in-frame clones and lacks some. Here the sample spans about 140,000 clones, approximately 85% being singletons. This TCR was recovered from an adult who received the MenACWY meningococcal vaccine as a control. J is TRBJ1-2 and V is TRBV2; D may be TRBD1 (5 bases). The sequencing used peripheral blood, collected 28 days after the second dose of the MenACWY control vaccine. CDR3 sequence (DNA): TGTGCCAGCAGTGACGGTGACACGGGGGCTAACTATGGCTACACCTTC. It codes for CASSDGDTGANYGYTF. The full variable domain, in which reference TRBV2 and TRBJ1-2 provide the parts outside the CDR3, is EPEVTQTPSHQVTQMGQEVILRCVPISNHLYFYWYRQILGQKVEFLVSFYNNEISEKSEIFDDQFSVERPDGSNFTLKIRSTKLEDSAMYFCASSDGDTGANYGYTFGSGTRLTVV.